Described below is a single T cell receptor beta chain sequence and its context. Its recognized antigen is unknown. One base away there is no much larger clone; base qualities are not given. The TCR beta CDR3 regions were amplified from the RNA transcripts. The first round of RT-PCR for the TCR CDR3 was performed with the HTBI primer set and the Qiagen OneStep RT-PCR kit. A second multiplex PCR round built the libraries, followed by size selection and purification. Libraries were sequenced paired-end with 100 bp reads on an Illumina HiSeq2000. Concerning the study's data processing: SOAPnuke was used to process the raw data, removing reads that contained adapters or uncalled bases, had a mean Phred below 15, or lacked an exact match to the constant primer or identifier. High-quality paired reads were merged with COPE v1.2.5, and unique nucleotide sequences were defined as clonotypes. MiTCR v1.1 was used to align the clonotypes against IMGT TRBV, TRBD and TRBJ reference segments. Analysis was restricted to V-J combinations with a frequency above 0.0001, which covered roughly 99% of repertoires. The TCS score was defined as the ratio of F50 (clonal expansion) to E x V (chaos), calculated using BLOSUM62-based TCRdist between CDR3 peptides within each V-J. Welch's t-statistics and random forest reduced just over 500 V-J features to 10 to 15, which were used in a naive Bayes classifier (R e1071). The raw public reads went through TCRdb reprocessing: fastp at Q25, MiXCR clone calling, in-frame beta chains kept. Each CDR3 protein appears once, grouped with its most common genes and DNA. The V and J calls were determined by TCRdb, not by the authors. Counted in this sample were hundreds of thousands of distinct CDR3 sequences; roughly 15% of them appeared once. The biggest ten clones account for around 13% of the sample.

Ophthalmopathy patients had moderately to severely active disease, Clinical Activity Score of at least 3, NOSPECS grade of at least 4, and duration under 3 months. Exclusion was applied to patients with uncontrolled infections, other autoimmune diseases, pregnancy or lactation. Diagnoses relied on clinical symptoms, serum thyroxine and TRAb, thyroid ultrasound and orbital computed tomography. Ficoll-Paque density gradient centrifugation was used to isolate PBMCs from around 10 ml of fresh peripheral blood. Trizol reagent was used to extract total RNA, and RNA quality was then checked on an Agilent 2100 Bioanalyzer. This sample is drawn from a study of T cells in Graves' hyperthyroidism and ophthalmopathy (dated by TCRdb to between 2018 and 2020). For context, the study as a whole: Peripheral blood was collected at initial diagnosis, before any treatment. TCR Vbeta CDR3 sequencing of 130 to 150 peripheral blood samples (roughly 41 ophthalmopathy, roughly 72 hyperthyroidism and around 17 progressor patients) is reported in the paper. To identify TCR V-J signatures that set the groups apart, the researchers used a discovery cohort of 100 or so patients, made up of 43 with Graves' ophthalmopathy and some 55 with stable Graves' hyperthyroidism. After sampling, hyperthyroidism patients received methimazole starting at 30 mg daily, and ophthalmopathy patients received high-dose intravenous methylprednisolone. Whether ophthalmopathy could be predicted prospectively was tested in an independent validation cohort made up of roughly 20 hyperthyroidism patients plus 17 patients who later progressed to ophthalmopathy. The roughly 90 discovery patients were divided at random into training and test sets in a 7:3 ratio. Thyroid tissue and blood T-cell repertoires from over 5 Graves' hyperthyroidism patients were also compared in the study.

Overall study outcomes, separate from this receptor: Blood samples also contained most of the expanded thyroid clonotypes (frequency above 0.001), which suggests that blood repertoires may reflect thyroid immune responses. Sample size was not statistically predetermined, and investigators were not blinded to group allocation. In cross-validation, a model built on a 13 V-J signature told ophthalmopathy apart from stable hyperthyroidism with just under 90% sensitivity and roughly 81% specificity, and in testing the same model reached 80%/75%. In validation, the model predicted progression to ophthalmopathy a median of around six months before onset, with around 70% sensitivity and 72.22% specificity.

CDR1 and CDR2, looked up from the germline V gene, are MDHEN and SYDVKM. CDR3 length: 14 amino acids, cysteine to phenylalanine. The CDR3 DNA has 42 bases and is translated from base 1. Trimming costs V 4 bases and J 4 bases, and their ends lie 13 bases apart. This sequence uses TRBV28 and TRBJ1-2, with a tentative D gene TRBD1 over 6 matching bases. The specimen sequenced was blood. The clonotype was recovered from a woman between 45 and 65 years old with Graves' ophthalmopathy. The DNA is TGTGCCAGCAGTTCATCCGGGACAAGCTATGGCTACACCTTC. Its protein product is CASSSSGTSYGYTF.